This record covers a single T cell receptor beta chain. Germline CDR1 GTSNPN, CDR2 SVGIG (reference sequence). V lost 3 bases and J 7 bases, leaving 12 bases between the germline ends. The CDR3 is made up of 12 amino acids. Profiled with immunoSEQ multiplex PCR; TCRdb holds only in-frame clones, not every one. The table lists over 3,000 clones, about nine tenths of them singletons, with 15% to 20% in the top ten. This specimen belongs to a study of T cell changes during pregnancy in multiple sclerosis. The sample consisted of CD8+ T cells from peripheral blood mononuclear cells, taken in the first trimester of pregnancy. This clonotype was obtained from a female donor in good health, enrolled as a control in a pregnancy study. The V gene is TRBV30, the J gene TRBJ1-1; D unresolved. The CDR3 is CAWSHPPGEAFF. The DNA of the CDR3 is TGTGCCTGGAGCCACCCTCCCGGTGAAGCTTTCTTT.